Below are 29 T cell receptor beta chains sequenced from a single sample in a study of OX40 agonist ivuxolimab in advanced cancers. Repertoires were generated with immunoSEQ multiplex PCR, while TCRdb's copy carries only in-frame clones and drops some. The table lists around 50,000 clones, around nine tenths of them singletons. Here the sequenced sample was CD4+ or CD8+ T cells sorted from blood, taken in a trial of the OX40 agonist ivuxolimab. The receptors stem from an adult with an advanced solid tumor such as melanoma, head and neck, liver or kidney cancer.

The chain uses TRBV27 and TRBJ2-7; TRBD2 might be the D (5 bases). Trimming removed 2 bases at V and 3 bases at J, with 11 bases between. This CDR3 spans 14 amino acids. Germline loops: CDR1 MNHEY, CDR2 SMNVEV (reference sequence). CDR3 in DNA: TGTGCCAGCAGTTTACGGTACGGGATCTACGAGCAGTACTTC. Its translation is CASSLRYGIYEQYF.

This chain links TRBV2 with TRBJ2-7; D perhaps matches TRBD1 (6 bases). The V end lost 2 bases, the J end lost 2 bases, and 10 bases lay between the germline ends. Germline CDR1 is SNHLY and CDR2 is FYNNEI. The CDR3 runs to 14 residues. The CDR3, as DNA: TGTGCCAGCAGTGAACCCAGGGGTCCCTACGAGCAGTACTTC. It is translated as CASSEPRGPYEQYF. Combining the CDR3 with reference TRBV2 and TRBJ2-7 gives the whole variable domain EPEVTQTPSHQVTQMGQEVILRCVPISNHLYFYWYRQILGQKVEFLVSFYNNEISEKSEIFDDQFSVERPDGSNFTLKIRSTKLEDSAMYFCASSEPRGPYEQYFGPGTRLTVT.

This chain uses TRBV7-9 with TRBJ2-5; TRBD1 aligns across 10 bases. There are 16 residues in the CDR3. Looked up from germline, CDR1 is SEHNR and CDR2 is FQNEAQ (reference sequence). The J segment lost 2 bases and the V segment lost 5 bases, leaving 8 bases of the junction unmatched. The CDR3 protein is CASSPTTGGPQETQYF. The CDR3 nucleotides read TGTGCCAGCAGCCCGACGACAGGGGGCCCTCAAGAGACCCAGTACTTC.

The genes are TRBV29-1 and TRBJ2-3; D gene uncertain. Looked up from germline, CDR1 is SQVTM and CDR2 is ANQGSEA. This CDR3 is built from 10 residues. The V and J ends lost 7 bases and 7 bases respectively, with 9 bases between them. For the CDR3, the DNA is TGCAGCGCCGAGGAAAATACGCAGTATTTT. Its protein is CSAEENTQYF.

This chain connects TRBV30 to TRBJ1-1, with D possibly being TRBD1 (6 bases). Germline lookup yields CDR1 GTSNPN and CDR2 SVGIG (reference sequence). V shed 5 bases and J shed 5 bases, with 15 bases lying between them. This CDR3 contains 13 residues. The CDR3 nucleotides read TGTGCCTGGGAAAAAACAGGGCGTACTGAAGCTTTCTTT. Protein sequence: CAWEKTGRTEAFF. Full variable domain (missing parts from reference TRBV30 and TRBJ1-1): SQTIHQWPATLVQPVGSPLSLECTVEGTSNPNLYWYRQAAGRGLQLLFYSVGIGQISSEVPQNLSASRPQDRQFILSSKKLLLSDSGFYLCAWEKTGRTEAFFGQGTRLTVV.

J is TRBJ2-7 and V is TRBV11-2, with 7 bases identical to TRBD2. Germline CDR1 reads SGHAT; CDR2 reads FQNNGV. The V and J ends lost 6 bases and 3 bases, in that order; junction bases with no gene match: 5. The CDR3 covers 13 residues. The CDR3 spells CASRPGLDYEQYF. CDR3 sequence (DNA): TGTGCCAGCAGGCCTGGACTAGACTACGAGCAGTACTTC.

This sequence joins TRBV19 and TRBJ1-2, with D possibly being TRBD1 (6 bases). Trimming shortened V by 4 bases and J by 3 bases, and 12 bases separated the two germline ends. This CDR3 is 14 amino acids long. The germline CDR1 and CDR2 sequences are LNHDA and SQIVND (reference sequence). This CDR3 reads CASSKAGAHYGYTF. The CDR3 coding sequence is TGTGCCAGTAGTAAGGCAGGGGCACACTATGGCTACACCTTC.

Within the sample, this clone is medium-sized. The chain links TRBV5-5 to TRBJ2-1; D remains ambiguous. Germline values: CDR1 SGHKS, CDR2 YYEKEE (reference sequence). The CDR3 has 13 residues. V lost 0 bases, J lost 2 bases, and 3 bases lay in between. The CDR3 spells CASSLGPYNEQFF. As DNA, the CDR3 is TGTGCCAGCAGCTTGGGACCCTACAATGAGCAGTTCTTC.

This clone was detected a few times. The CDR3 coding sequence is TGCGCCAGCAGCCAAGTTGGGGTACTGAACCGGAACACTGAAGCTTTCTTT. Residues: CASSQVGVLNRNTEAFF. The rearrangement links TRBV4-1 to TRBJ1-1; unclear D gene. Germline V lookup: CDR1 MGHRA, CDR2 YSYEKL. The germline V and J ends were trimmed by 1 base and 1 base, with 16 bases remaining between them. This CDR3 region has 17 residues.

This chain joins TRBV19 and TRBJ2-1; 8 nucleotides align to TRBD1. The ends lost 0 bases at V and 2 bases at J; junction bases unmatched: 3. The CDR3 length is 16 residues. Germline V gene lookup returns CDR1 LNHDA and CDR2 SQIVND (reference sequence). CDR3 sequence: CASSIETGGPYNEQFF. CDR3 nucleotides: TGTGCCAGTAGTATAGAAACAGGGGGTCCCTACAATGAGCAGTTCTTC. The full variable domain, completed using reference TRBV19 and TRBJ2-1, is DGGITQSPKYLFRKEGQNVTLSCEQNLNHDAMYWYRQDPGQGLRLIYYSQIVNDFQKGDIAEGYSVSREKKESFPLTVTSAQKNPTAFYLCASSIETGGPYNEQFFGPGTRLTVL.

The rearrangement links TRBV9 to TRBJ2-5, with D perhaps matching TRBD2 (5 bases). The V end was cut by 4 bases, the J end by 5 bases, with 18 bases between. CDR1 SGDLS and CDR2 YYNGEE come from the germline V gene. The CDR3 is 15 amino acids. The CDR3 reads CASSPRWWERETQYF. CDR3 DNA: TGTGCCAGCAGCCCCCGATGGTGGGAGCGGGAGACCCAGTACTTC.

The chain couples TRBV10-2 to TRBJ2-7, with TRBD2 matching 7 bases. This CDR3 is 15 amino acids long. Germline-derived CDR1 and CDR2 are WSHSY and SAAADI. Trimming at V came to 4 bases and at J to 3 bases, leaving 9 bases not matched to a gene. CDR3 loop: CASSVGGRTLYEQYF. The CDR3 region has the DNA TGCGCCAGCAGTGTAGGCGGGAGAACCCTCTACGAGCAGTACTTC.

This chain uses TRBV18 with TRBJ2-4, with D unresolved. With 2 bases removed from V and 5 bases from J, the gap between germline ends came to 10 bases. The CDR3 sequence is 14 residues long. CDR1 and CDR2 from the germline V gene are KGHSH and LQKENI. DNA for the CDR3: TGTGCCAGCTCACCAACGGTCGCAGAAAACATTCAGTACTTC. This sequence encodes CASSPTVAENIQYF.

V gene TRBV29-1 combines with J gene TRBJ2-1, with 7 bases matching TRBD2. V lost 5 bases to trimming and J lost 3 bases; unmatched junction nucleotides: 13. From germline, CDR1 is SQVTM and CDR2 ANQGSEA. This CDR3 contains 16 residues. CDR3 protein: CSVFRFERDGYNEQFF. In DNA form, the CDR3 reads TGCAGCGTTTTCCGCTTCGAGCGGGACGGCTACAATGAGCAGTTCTTC.

The rearrangement uses TRBV6-1 and TRBJ2-5, with D possibly being TRBD1 (6 bases). V was shortened by 7 bases and J by 3 bases, with 12 bases between the two germline ends. CDR1 is MNHNS and CDR2 is SASEGT in the germline V gene. This CDR3 contains 13 residues. CDR3 nucleotides: TGTGCCAGCAATTTCAGGACAGAAGAGACCCAGTACTTC. It is translated as CASNFRTEETQYF.

The gene calls are TRBV7-2 and TRBJ2-1, with D uncertain. Germline CDR1 reads SGHTA; CDR2 reads FQGNSA. V gave up 0 bases and J gave up 2 bases, with 8 bases separating them. The length of the CDR3 is 15 residues. In DNA, the CDR3 is TGTGCCAGCAGCTTAGCGGCTCCGACCTACAATGAGCAGTTCTTC. This translates into CASSLAAPTYNEQFF. The full variable domain, rest sourced from reference TRBV7-2 and TRBJ2-1, is GAGVSQSPSNKVTEKGKDVELRCDPISGHTALYWYRQSLGQGLEFLIYFQGNSAPDKSGLPSDRFSAERTGGSVSTLTIQRTQQEDSAVYLCASSLAAPTYNEQFFGPGTRLTVL.

V is TRBV10-1 and J is TRBJ2-7; 7 nucleotides match TRBD2. V was clipped by 3 bases and J by 3 bases; unmatched bases: 8. This CDR3 has 15 residues. Germline CDR1 WNHNN, CDR2 SYGVQD (reference sequence). The CDR3 is CASSDPASGNYEQYF. Here the CDR3 DNA reads TGCGCCAGCAGTGATCCGGCTAGCGGAAACTACGAGCAGTACTTC.

The V and J genes are TRBV27 and TRBJ1-4; 7 positions agree with TRBD1. Germline V lookup: CDR1 MNHEY, CDR2 SMNVEV (reference sequence). This CDR3 contains 16 residues. V was pared by 5 bases and J by 2 bases, with 8 bases of the junction left unmatched. CDR3 in DNA: TGTGCCAGCAGTAGACTCCAGGGGGGGACTAATGAAAAACTGTTTTTT. The encoded protein is CASSRLQGGTNEKLFF.

This sequence joins TRBV4-1 and TRBJ1-1; D not certain. V lost 6 bases and J 3 bases, leaving 17 bases between the germline ends. From germline, CDR1 is MGHRA and CDR2 YSYEKL. The CDR3 length is 15 residues. The CDR3 spells CASRPGGSPHTEAFF. DNA of the CDR3: TGCGCCAGCAGACCGGGAGGCAGTCCTCACACTGAAGCTTTCTTT.

The chain recombines TRBV5-8 with TRBJ2-2; 10 bases map to TRBD2. Germline V CDR1 and CDR2: SGHTS, YDEGEE. The CDR3 is 17 amino acids. V lost 0 bases and J lost 4; bases outside the gene matches: 6. CDR3 protein: CASSLGLAGVITGELFF. In DNA form, the CDR3 reads TGTGCCAGCAGCTTGGGCCTAGCGGGAGTAATCACCGGGGAGCTGTTTTTT.

The V call is TRBV18, the J call TRBJ2-7; TRBD1 might be the D (6 bases). Germline CDR1 is KGHSH and CDR2 is LQKENI. The CDR3 consists of 13 residues. Trimming cost V 6 bases and J 5 bases, with 14 bases left between them. The CDR3 region is CASSLPQGHEQYF. CDR3 sequence (DNA): TGTGCCAGCTCGCTGCCACAGGGCCACGAGCAGTACTTC.

The gene calls are TRBV28 and TRBJ2-5; tentatively, D is TRBD1 (5 bases). Germline-derived CDR1 and CDR2 are MDHEN and SYDVKM. The CDR3 sequence is 13 residues long. Trimming pared 6 bases from V and 5 bases from J, leaving 13 bases between. In DNA form, the CDR3 reads TGTGCCAGCAGCCAGGGTAATCTCGAGACCCAGTACTTC. Translating gives CASSQGNLETQYF.

V usage is TRBV6-1 and J usage is TRBJ1-4, with a weak D call TRBD1 (5 bases). V dropped 6 bases and J dropped 6 bases, with 17 bases sitting between them. This CDR3 spans 15 amino acids. Looked up from germline, CDR1 is MNHNS and CDR2 is SASEGT. This CDR3 is CASREGPSTYEKLFF. The CDR3 DNA reads TGTGCCAGCAGAGAGGGACCGAGTACATATGAAAAACTGTTTTTT.

The chain combines TRBV7-8 with TRBJ2-4; D remains unclear. The CDR3 has 16 amino acids. Germline-derived CDR1 and CDR2 are SGHVS and FQNEAQ. Trimming stripped 2 bases from V and 0 bases from J, with 11 bases between. The DNA for the CDR3 is TGTGCCAGCAGCTTAAGCCTTGGCTTAGCCAAAAACATTCAGTACTTC. This gives the protein CASSLSLGLAKNIQYF.

V and J are TRBV19 and TRBJ1-5; TRBD1 matches 7 bases. The CDR3 is made up of 16 amino acids. CDR1 is LNHDA and CDR2 is SQIVND in the germline V gene (reference sequence). Germline trimming cut 2 bases from V and 3 bases from J; bases unmatched to any gene: 7. In DNA form, the CDR3 reads TGTGCCAGTAGTATACAGGGGGGCGCTTCCAATCAGCCCCAGCATTTT. This gives the protein CASSIQGGASNQPQHF.

J is TRBJ2-7 and V is TRBV5-1; maybe TRBD1 (6 bases). Trimming cost V 3 bases and J 3 bases, with 10 bases left between them. CDR1 is SGHRS, CDR2 YFSETQ, per germline. This CDR3 contains 13 residues. The CDR3: CASSWDTYYEQYF. Written as DNA, the CDR3 is TGCGCCAGCAGCTGGGACACATACTACGAGCAGTACTTC.

The chain recombines TRBV18 with TRBJ2-2; the D is unclear. In germline, CDR1 is KGHSH, CDR2 LQKENI. V was cut by 2 bases and J by 1 base, with 14 bases left in between. This CDR3 region has 17 residues. The chain's CDR3 is CASSPMIAAKNTGELFF. The CDR3 DNA reads as TGTGCCAGCTCACCAATGATAGCCGCAAAGAACACCGGGGAGCTGTTTTTT.

The chain combines TRBV30 with TRBJ2-3; 8 positions agree with TRBD1. From germline, CDR1 is GTSNPN and CDR2 SVGIG (reference sequence). Unmatched junction bases numbered 13, after V lost 8 bases and J lost 3 bases. The CDR3 spans 15 residues. The CDR3 nucleotides are TGTGCCCGGGCCCAGTGGACAGGGAGGACAGATACGCAGTATTTT. Its translation is CARAQWTGRTDTQYF.

The rearrangement links TRBV5-8 to TRBJ1-2; 7 bases map to TRBD1. The CDR3 is made up of 15 amino acids. The junction had 8 bases not matched to a gene; V was cut back by 0 bases and J by 6 bases. Looked up from germline, CDR1 is SGHTS and CDR2 is YDEGEE. CDR3 sequence: CASSLEGQARHGYTF. In nucleotides, the CDR3 is TGTGCCAGCAGCTTGGAAGGACAGGCTAGGCATGGCTACACCTTC.